These 3 T cell receptor beta chains were sequenced from one sample in a study of cytomegalovirus exposure and HLA in healthy donors listed by TCRdb under 2017. The library was made by the immunoSEQ multiplex PCR assay. For the multiplex PCR, a mixture combining 60 forward primers for TCR Vbeta segments and 13 reverse primers for TCR Jbeta segments was used. TCRdb mirrors the immuneACCESS table, restricted to in-frame sequences. Some clones are absent from its copies; in checked studies, under half trace to an unresolved V gene, and the reason for the others is unknown. Across this sample there are 90,000 to 100,000 clones, with roughly 80% seen only once. Roughly 2% of the sample belongs to the ten largest clones. The sample taken for sequencing was PBMCs. The origin of the receptors is a man aged 40-50 years in good health and CMV-seronegative.

The genes are TRBV13 and TRBJ2-7; the D is unclear. V was trimmed by 7 bases and J by 3 bases, leaving 19 bases between them. This CDR3 region has 15 residues. The germline V gene has CDR1 PRHDT and CDR2 FYEKMQ (reference sequence). The CDR3 loop reads CASNSRGAQGYEQYF. CDR3 bases: TGTGCCAGCAATTCACGAGGCGCCCAAGGCTACGAGCAGTACTTC.

The gene calls are TRBV27 and TRBJ2-3; TRBD1 is a possible D gene (5 bases). The CDR3 consists of 15 residues. Germline CDR1 and CDR2: MNHEY and SMNVEV (reference sequence). V lost 5 bases and J lost 1, with 13 bases in between. CDR3 sequence (DNA): TGTGCCAGCAGTCCAGGGATAACTGGCACAGATACGCAGTATTTT. Its protein is CASSPGITGTDTQYF.

Comments on this clone: At the DNA level, this CDR3 is encoded by other sequences in the same sample as well. The chain recombines TRBV5-1 with TRBJ2-7; 7 bases match TRBD1. CDR1 and CDR2 from the germline V gene are SGHRS and YFSETQ. Trimming cost V 0 bases and J 4 bases; bases outside gene matches: 1. The CDR3 consists of 13 residues. The CDR3 loop reads CASSLDRGYEQYF. The CDR3, as DNA: TGCGCCAGCAGCTTGGACAGGGGATACGAGCAGTACTTC. The full variable domain, rest sourced from reference TRBV5-1 and TRBJ2-7, is KAGVTQTPRYLIKTRGQQVTLSCSPISGHRSVSWYQQTPGQGLQFLFEYFSETQRNKGNFPGRFSGRQFSNSRSEMNVSTLELGDSALYLCASSLDRGYEQYFGPGTRLTVT.